The source of this T cell receptor beta chain is a study of blood T cell repertoires in COVID-19. V was clipped by 1 base and J by 6 bases; unmatched bases: 10. The CDR3 loop spans 16 amino acids. CDR1 and CDR2 (germline): MGHRA, YSYEKL. Under the authors' procedure: Amplification from reference gene primers served as the basis for estimated nucleated cell counts. Generated by immunoSEQ multiplex PCR, the TCRdb table keeps only in-frame clones and is missing some. Clone size and V and J calls were adopted from that table, with D and trimming inferred from the DNA. The repertoire holds approximately 120,000 clones, with around 78% as singletons.

The sequenced material came from peripheral blood. J is TRBJ2-7 and V is TRBV4-1, with TRBD2 identical over 9 bases. This clonotype was obtained from a human donor in a cohort sampled during active COVID-19. CDR3 sequence (DNA): TGCGCCAGCAGCCAAGGGGGACTCCTGCGGGGGGGCGAGCAGTACTTC. It specifies CASSQGGLLRGGEQYF.